The subject of this entry is one T cell receptor (beta chain). Antigen unknown. This entry comes from a study of identical twins. General study points: Among out-of-frame alpha sequences shared by twins, low generation probability occurred in excess.

TCRdb processed the 5' RACE reads anew with MiXCR; each CDR3 protein has one entry. The table lists roughly 260,000 distinct CDR3 sequences, 11% to 15% of them singletons. Sequencing input: memory (CD45RO+) T cells sorted from blood. The TCR comes from a woman younger than 30 in good health.

The CDR3 region has the DNA TGTGCCAGCACCCAAGGGTATTCACCCCTCCACTTT. Its protein is CASTQGYSPLHF. The chain joins TRBV12-3 or TRBV12-4 to TRBJ1-6; D is unresolved. V lost 7 bases to trimming and J lost 8 bases, with 9 bases between them. This CDR3 is built from 12 residues.